The 25 T cell receptor beta chains listed next were all sequenced from one sample in a study of identical twins. TCRdb used MiXCR to reprocess the 5' RACE reads, holding one entry per CDR3 protein. The repertoire includes 400,000 to 550,000 distinct CDR3 sequences, approximately 25% of them detected once, and 2.9% sits in the top ten. This same sample was also taken into another study, of T cells expressing NK-cell markers.

Sequencing used CD4+ T cells sorted from blood. The receptors here all came from a woman aged 18-29 years in good health.

In its sample, this clonotype was seen a few times. The chain links TRBV12-3 or TRBV12-4 to TRBJ2-7, with D unresolved. The length of the CDR3 is 13 residues. The ends were cut back, 6 bases at V and 0 bases at J, with 9 bases in the middle. CDR3 DNA sequence: TGTGCCAGCAGCTCCGACATCTCCTACGAGCAGTACTTC. Translated, it gives CASSSDISYEQYF.

This clonotype came up a few times. The V call is TRBV5-1, the J call TRBJ2-3; D is perhaps TRBD1 or TRBD2 (6 bases each). Germline V gene lookup returns CDR1 SGHRS and CDR2 YFSETQ. The CDR3 covers 14 residues. V was clipped by 7 bases and J by 0 bases, with 12 bases between them. The chain's CDR3 is CASQRGGSTDTQYF. The CDR3 DNA reads TGCGCCAGCCAGAGAGGGGGGAGCACAGATACGCAGTATTTT.

V is TRBV29-1 and J is TRBJ2-1, with a tentative D call TRBD2 (5 bases). Per the germline V gene, CDR1 is SQVTM and CDR2 is ANQGSEA. The CDR3 spans 16 residues. The germline V and J ends were trimmed by 0 bases and 2 bases, with 14 bases remaining between them. CDR3 protein: CSVEDASPAAYNEQFF. The DNA for the CDR3 is TGCAGCGTTGAAGATGCTAGCCCGGCCGCCTACAATGAGCAGTTCTTC.

The V call is TRBV5-1, the J call TRBJ1-2; D call uncertain. The V gene's germline CDR1 is SGHRS and CDR2 YFSETQ. The CDR3 consists of 13 residues. Trimming stripped 1 base from V and 3 bases from J, with 7 bases between. The CDR3: CASSLTTDYGYTF. CDR3 in DNA: TGCGCCAGCAGCTTGACCACTGACTATGGCTACACCTTC.

This clonotype was seen more than once but under ten times. This sequence joins TRBV10-3 and TRBJ2-1; no reliable D call. Per the germline V gene, CDR1 is ENHRY and CDR2 is SYGVKD. Deletions cut 3 bases from V and 7 bases from J, with 4 bases between. This CDR3 is 11 amino acids long. DNA for the CDR3: TGTGCCATCAGTGAAAGGAATGAGCAGTTCTTC. It yields the protein CAISERNEQFF.

The genes are TRBV29-1 and TRBJ1-1, with D hard to call. The CDR3 has 12 amino acids. Germline CDR1 is SQVTM and CDR2 is ANQGSEA. Deletions cut 4 bases from V and 4 bases from J, with 10 bases between. The DNA for the CDR3 is TGCAGCGTTGGGACCTGGGGCACTGAAGCTTTCTTT. Its translation: CSVGTWGTEAFF.

This clonotype was counted only a few times. This sequence joins TRBV6-2 or TRBV6-3 and TRBJ2-7, with 7 bases matching TRBD1. Germline CDR1 is MNHEY and CDR2 is SVGEGT. V dropped 5 bases and J dropped 1; count of bases not matched to a gene: 11. This CDR3 has 16 amino acids. CDR3: CASSVRGLQTSYEQYF. Written as DNA, the CDR3 is TGTGCCAGCAGTGTGAGGGGGCTACAAACATCCTACGAGCAGTACTTC.

CDR3 amino acids: CASSGTVGAYGYTF. DNA of the CDR3: TGTGCCAGCTCAGGGACAGTGGGTGCCTATGGCTACACCTTC. The chain couples TRBV18 to TRBJ1-2; 7 nucleotides agree with TRBD1. Germline trimming cut 5 bases from V and 4 bases from J; bases unmatched to any gene: 7. Germline V lookup: CDR1 KGHSH, CDR2 LQKENI. The CDR3 runs 14 residues. Full variable domain (remainder filled in from reference TRBV18 and TRBJ1-2): NAGVMQNPRHLVRRRGQEARLRCSPMKGHSHVYWYRQLPEEGLKFMVYLQKENIIDESGMPKERFSAEFPKEGPSILRIQQVVRGDSAAYFCASSGTVGAYGYTFGSGTRLTVV.

This clonotype appeared a few times. This chain connects TRBV6-1 to TRBJ2-2; D is possibly TRBD2 (6 bases). The CDR3 covers 14 residues. Deletions cut 6 bases from V and 3 bases from J, with 11 bases between. Germline values: CDR1 MNHNS, CDR2 SASEGT. The CDR3, as DNA: TGTGCCAGCAGGGAGGGGACCCACACCGGGGAGCTGTTTTTT. It is translated as CASREGTHTGELFF.

V and J are TRBV6-1 and TRBJ2-7; 7 bases agree with TRBD1. Germline loops: CDR1 MNHNS, CDR2 SASEGT. The V gene end was trimmed by 7 bases and the J gene end by 1 base; junction bases not matched to a gene: 7. The CDR3 consists of 14 residues. CDR3 protein: CASTKGQSSYEQYF. In DNA, the CDR3 is TGTGCCAGCACTAAGGGACAGAGTTCCTACGAGCAGTACTTC.

This clonotype was observed a handful of times. The V gene is TRBV12-3 or TRBV12-4, the J gene TRBJ2-2; D unresolved. Trimming cost V 2 bases and J 5 bases, with 9 bases left between them. The CDR3 consists of 14 residues. CDR3 residues: CASSLYRGTGELFF. The CDR3 nucleotides read TGTGCCAGCAGTTTATACAGAGGAACCGGGGAGCTGTTTTTT.

The chain joins TRBV3-1 to TRBJ2-7; D is ambiguous. Germline V gene sequence: CDR1 LGHDT, CDR2 YNNKEL (reference sequence). Deletions cut 3 bases from V and 7 bases from J, with 10 bases between. The CDR3 is 12 amino acids. As DNA, the CDR3 is TGTGCCAGCAGCCAGGAGAGTTGGGAGCAGTACTTC. Amino acids: CASSQESWEQYF.

V and J are TRBV20-1 and TRBJ2-5; 11 bases map to TRBD2. The CDR3 has 14 residues. Germline CDR1 reads DFQATT; CDR2 reads SNEGSKA (reference sequence). With V trimmed by 5 bases and J by 5 bases, 7 bases remained unmatched. CDR3 bases: TGCAGTGCTGGTAGCGGGGGGGCGGGGGAGACCCAGTACTTC. The encoded protein is CSAGSGGAGETQYF.

This clonotype was seen a handful of times. The rearrangement uses TRBV4-3 and TRBJ2-5, with TRBD2 identical over 9 bases. V trimming: 2 bases; J trimming: 6 bases; junction bases outside the gene matches: 7. The CDR3 spans 15 residues. Looked up from germline, CDR1 is LGHNA and CDR2 is YSLEER. The DNA for the CDR3 is TGCGCCAGCAGCCAATTCGCGGGAGGGCCGCAGACCCAGTACTTC. It is translated as CASSQFAGGPQTQYF.

The chain has TRBV12-3 or TRBV12-4 and TRBJ1-2, with D possibly TRBD1 on 5 matching bases. V dropped 2 bases and J dropped 4 bases, with 17 bases sitting between them. The CDR3 runs 16 residues. The CDR3 here is CASSLFEGPGGYGYTF. As DNA, the CDR3 is TGTGCCAGCAGTTTATTCGAGGGGCCGGGGGGCTATGGCTACACCTTC.

The V call is TRBV10-3, the J call TRBJ1-2; 7 bases line up with TRBD1. The CDR3 is made up of 14 amino acids. The germline V gene encodes CDR1 ENHRY and CDR2 SYGVKD. V lost 6 bases, J lost 2 bases, and 6 bases stayed unmatched. This chain's CDR3 is CAISKDRENYGYTF. CDR3 DNA: TGTGCCATCAGCAAAGACAGGGAGAACTATGGCTACACCTTC.

This clonotype was seen only a few times. This chain joins TRBV5-1 and TRBJ2-1; D perhaps matches TRBD2 (6 bases). The CDR3 spans 15 residues. Germline CDR1 is SGHRS and CDR2 is YFSETQ. Trimming removed 7 bases at V and 1 base at J, with 15 bases between. The CDR3 loop reads CASCPGRGSYNEQFF. CDR3 sequence (DNA): TGCGCCAGCTGCCCCGGGAGAGGGTCCTACAATGAGCAGTTCTTC.

V and J are TRBV6-1 and TRBJ2-4, with 15 nucleotides matching TRBD2. CDR1 MNHNS and CDR2 SASEGT come from the germline V gene. This CDR3 spans 16 amino acids. With V trimmed by 8 bases and J by 7 bases, 9 bases remained unmatched. CDR3: CASGTPGLAGGNIQYF. The CDR3 DNA reads as TGTGCCAGCGGAACGCCGGGACTAGCGGGAGGTAACATTCAGTACTTC.

The chain is built from TRBV18 and TRBJ2-5; unclear D gene. Deletions cut 0 bases from V and 5 bases from J, with 7 bases between. This CDR3 has 13 residues. In germline, CDR1 is KGHSH, CDR2 LQKENI. CDR3 in DNA: TGTGCCAGCTCACCACCGAATGGGGAGACCCAGTACTTC. It specifies CASSPPNGETQYF.

This rearrangement joins TRBV9 to TRBJ2-3; TRBD2 might be the D (5 bases). Trimming pared 3 bases from V and 6 bases from J, leaving 17 bases between. Germline assignment: CDR1 SGDLS and CDR2 YYNGEE. This CDR3 has 15 amino acids. DNA of the CDR3: TGTGCCAGCAGCGGGATCAGCGGAGGTGGGGATACGCAGTATTTT. Protein: CASSGISGGGDTQYF.

The chain combines TRBV4-3 with TRBJ2-2; perhaps TRBD2 as D (5 bases). CDR3 length: 16 residues. V was cut by 0 bases and J by 5 bases, with 13 bases left in between. The germline CDR1 and CDR2 sequences are LGHNA and YSLEER. CDR3 sequence (DNA): TGCGCCAGCAGCCAAGAAGCCAGCGGTTCGACCGGGGAGCTGTTTTTT. It encodes CASSQEASGSTGELFF.

In DNA form, the CDR3 reads TGTGCCAGCAGCTTTCAGGGGGGTCGGGAGACCCAGTACTTC. It codes for CASSFQGGRETQYF. The chain is built from TRBV7-2 and TRBJ2-5, with a weak D call TRBD1 (7 bases). Germline CDR1 is SGHTA and CDR2 is FQGNSA. The length of the CDR3 is 14 residues. Trimming took 3 bases from V and 5 from J, leaving 13 bases between them.

The chain recombines TRBV14 with TRBJ2-5, with D perhaps matching TRBD1 (6 bases). Trimming shortened V by 2 bases and J by 0 bases, and 13 bases separated the two germline ends. The length of the CDR3 is 16 residues. The germline V gene has CDR1 SGHDN and CDR2 FVKESK. The CDR3 coding sequence is TGTGCCAGCAGCCAACAGTCTGGGGGCTACCAAGAGACCCAGTACTTC. Its protein is CASSQQSGGYQETQYF. The variable domain in full, completed from reference TRBV14 and TRBJ2-5, reads EAGVTQFPSHSVIEKGQTVTLRCDPISGHDNLYWYRRVMGKEIKFLLHFVKESKQDESGMPNNRFLAERTGGTYSTLKVQPAELEDSGVYFCASSQQSGGYQETQYFGPGTRLLVL.

V is TRBV7-3 and J is TRBJ2-2; D is undetermined. V gave up 3 bases and J gave up 0 bases, with 8 bases separating them. The CDR3 spans 15 residues. The germline CDR1 and CDR2 sequences are SGHTA and FQGTGA. The CDR3 protein is CASSLELTNTGELFF. CDR3 DNA: TGTGCCAGCAGCTTGGAACTTACGAACACCGGGGAGCTGTTTTTT.

V usage is TRBV7-2 and J usage is TRBJ2-1; weak D call: TRBD2 (6 bases). The CDR3 consists of 13 residues. V shed 5 bases and J shed 10 bases, with 15 bases lying between them. The germline V gene has CDR1 SGHTA and CDR2 FQGNSA. CDR3 protein: CASSQDRDSEQFF. The CDR3 DNA reads TGTGCCAGCAGCCAGGACCGGGACTCGGAGCAGTTCTTC.